Following are 21 T cell receptor beta chains from one sample sequenced in a study of cytomegalovirus exposure and HLA in healthy donors. 13 Jbeta primers and 60 Vbeta primers were used for the PCR. Measured with immunoSEQ multiplex PCR; TCRdb has only the in-frame clones, and not every one. Among about 150,000 clones listed, roughly 80% were seen once. Material for sequencing was PBMCs. The receptor set was obtained from a man aged 25-45 years in good health and CMV-seropositive.

This clone was observed once. The chain uses TRBV18 and TRBJ2-7; the match to TRBD1 covers 8 bases. CDR3 length: 16 residues. Germline CDR1 reads KGHSH; CDR2 reads LQKENI. The ends lost 6 bases at V and 4 bases at J; junction bases unmatched: 14. The CDR3 nucleotides read TGTGCCAGCTCTGGGGACAGGTCCGGGGGCCCATACGAGCAGTACTTC. Its protein product is CASSGDRSGGPYEQYF.

This chain connects TRBV6-6 to TRBJ2-3; no firm D call. This CDR3 contains 15 residues. V lost 2 bases to trimming and J lost 2 bases, with 11 bases between them. From germline, CDR1 is MNHNY and CDR2 SVGAGI (reference sequence). The CDR3 protein is CASSYTESPTDTQYF. The CDR3 DNA reads as TGTGCCAGCAGTTACACAGAGAGCCCCACAGATACGCAGTATTTT.

The chain is built from TRBV19 and TRBJ1-1; D possibly corresponds to TRBD1 (5 bases). The CDR3 is 13 amino acids. Germline assignment: CDR1 LNHDA and CDR2 SQIVND (reference sequence). The V end was cut by 7 bases, the J end by 1 base, with 10 bases between. This CDR3 reads CASKDSSNTEAFF. CDR3 coding DNA: TGTGCCAGTAAAGACAGTTCGAACACTGAAGCTTTCTTT.

The chain combines TRBV30 with TRBJ1-4; D might be TRBD1 (5 bases). The germline gives CDR1 GTSNPN, CDR2 SVGIG (reference sequence). The CDR3 extends over 14 amino acids. V dropped 0 bases and J dropped 5 bases, with 10 bases sitting between them. CDR3 protein: CAWSVGRANEKLFF. In DNA form, the CDR3 reads TGTGCCTGGAGTGTGGGCAGGGCCAATGAAAAACTGTTTTTT.

V usage is TRBV28 and J usage is TRBJ2-5; TRBD2 might be the D (5 bases). Germline values: CDR1 MDHEN, CDR2 SYDVKM. V was cut by 2 bases and J by 5 bases, with 15 bases left in between. CDR3 length: 15 residues. CDR3 in DNA: TGTGCCAGCAGTTTAGGCCAGGACTTTATTGAGACCCAGTACTTC. Translation: CASSLGQDFIETQYF.

The DNA for the CDR3 is TGCGCCAGCAGCTTGTTGGCAGGGGGCACTGAAGCTTTCTTT. It translates to CASSLLAGGTEAFF. This chain links TRBV5-1 with TRBJ1-1; 7 positions agree with TRBD1. V lost 1 base to trimming and J lost 4 bases; unmatched junction nucleotides: 4. The CDR3 covers 14 residues. Per germline, CDR1 SGHRS and CDR2 YFSETQ.

The chain links TRBV5-5 to TRBJ1-5; TRBD1 matches at 10 bases. This CDR3 contains 15 residues. Looked up from germline, CDR1 is SGHKS and CDR2 is YYEKEE (reference sequence). The V gene end was trimmed by 0 bases and the J gene end by 5 bases; junction bases not matched to a gene: 2. The CDR3 is CASSLGGTGDQPQHF. DNA for the CDR3: TGTGCCAGCAGCTTGGGCGGGACAGGGGATCAGCCCCAGCATTTT. The entire variable domain, with the rest obtained from reference TRBV5-5 and TRBJ1-5, is as follows: DAGVTQSPTHLIKTRGQQVTLRCSPISGHKSVSWYQQVLGQGPQFIFQYYEKEERGRGNFPDRFSARQFPNYSSELNVNALLLGDSALYLCASSLGGTGDQPQHFGDGTRLSIL.

The V gene is TRBV2, the J gene TRBJ1-5; 7 nucleotides match TRBD1. With 1 base clipped from V and 7 bases from J, the junction kept 10 bases outside the gene matches. The V gene's germline CDR1 is SNHLY and CDR2 FYNNEI. This CDR3 region has 16 residues. The CDR3, as DNA: TGTGCCAGCAGTGAAGAGGGGGCCTTAAACCTCCAGCCCCAGCATTTT. This sequence encodes CASSEEGALNLQPQHF.

The rearrangement links TRBV28 to TRBJ2-7; D gene ambiguous. CDR1 MDHEN and CDR2 SYDVKM come from the germline V gene. V lost 3 bases, J lost 6 bases, and 24 bases lay in between. This CDR3 is 17 amino acids long. CDR3 sequence reads: CASSFRPPTFSRSEQYF. The CDR3 DNA sequence: TGTGCCAGCAGTTTCCGACCCCCTACGTTCTCTAGGTCCGAGCAGTACTTC.

This chain links TRBV9 with TRBJ1-1, with TRBD1 matching over 10 bases. The ends lost 5 bases at V and 0 bases at J; junction bases unmatched: 4. The CDR3 contains 15 residues. Germline lookup yields CDR1 SGDLS and CDR2 YYNGEE. The CDR3 DNA follows: TGTGCCAGCAGTTCTGACAGGGGGCTGAACACTGAAGCTTTCTTT. Protein sequence: CASSSDRGLNTEAFF.

The chain carries TRBV6-6 and TRBJ2-7; D unresolved. V lost 0 bases to trimming and J lost 3 bases, with 12 bases between them. From germline, CDR1 is MNHNY and CDR2 SVGAGI (reference sequence). This CDR3 contains 15 residues. CDR3 in amino acids: CASSYSLSTGYEQYF. CDR3 coding DNA: TGTGCCAGCAGTTACTCATTGAGTACTGGCTACGAGCAGTACTTC.

The chain carries TRBV4-3 and TRBJ1-4; D is unclear. Germline assignment: CDR1 LGHNA and CDR2 YSLEER. Trimming took off 0 bases at V and 4 bases at J, with 12 bases between the two ends. This CDR3 has 16 residues. DNA for the CDR3: TGCGCCAGCAGCCAAGAGCACTCCAGGATTAATGAAAAACTGTTTTTT. Translating it yields CASSQEHSRINEKLFF.

J is TRBJ1-1 and V is TRBV19, with TRBD1 matching over 7 bases. The germline gives CDR1 LNHDA, CDR2 SQIVND (reference sequence). CDR3 length equals 14 residues. J was trimmed by 2 bases and V by 6 bases; bases with no gene match: 6. The DNA for the CDR3 is TGTGCCAGTAGGATGGGACAGACCAACACTGAAGCTTTCTTT. Protein product: CASRMGQTNTEAFF.

This rearrangement joins TRBV6-5 to TRBJ2-2, with D possibly being TRBD2 (5 bases). Germline V lookup: CDR1 MNHEY, CDR2 SVGAGI. CDR3 size: 13 residues. The V and J ends lost 7 bases and 5 bases respectively, with 11 bases between them. CDR3: CASTASRTGELFF. The DNA of the CDR3 is TGTGCCAGCACGGCTAGCCGAACCGGGGAGCTGTTTTTT.

V and J are TRBV28 and TRBJ1-3; tentative D call: TRBD1 (6 bases). The CDR3 totals 14 residues. From germline, CDR1 is MDHEN and CDR2 SYDVKM. V gave up 3 bases and J gave up 2 bases, with 8 bases separating them. Here the CDR3 DNA reads TGTGCCAGCAGTTTCACAGGGCCTGGAAACACCATATATTTT. This sequence encodes CASSFTGPGNTIYF.

The sample holds one count of this clone. The DNA for the CDR3 is TGTGCCAGCAGCTTAGGACAGTCTTACGAGCAGTACTTC. Translating gives CASSLGQSYEQYF. The chain carries TRBV11-2 and TRBJ2-7; TRBD1 is a possible D gene (5 bases). The length of the CDR3 is 13 residues. CDR1 is SGHAT, CDR2 FQNNGV, per germline. V dropped 1 base and J dropped 4 bases, with 8 bases sitting between them.

About this clone itself: Germline is not matched at one junction end, which may reflect a read error. CDR3 protein: CSSSLGDSGRLKTQYF. DNA of the CDR3: TGTTCCAGCAGCTTAGGGGATAGCGGGAGATTAAAGACCCAGTACTTC. J is TRBJ2-5 and V is TRBV7-9, with TRBD2 identical over 9 bases. The CDR3 is 16 amino acids. From germline, CDR1 is SEHNR and CDR2 FQNEAQ (reference sequence).

The V call is TRBV4-1, the J call TRBJ2-1, with 11 bases that match TRBD2. V lost 3 bases, J lost 7 bases, and 14 bases stayed unmatched. The CDR3 has 18 amino acids. CDR1 is MGHRA and CDR2 is YSYEKL in the germline V gene. The CDR3 DNA sequence: TGCGCCAGCAGCCACCTACTGATAGCGGGAGGGCCCTCAAATGAGCAGTTCTTC. Translating it yields CASSHLLIAGGPSNEQFF.

DNA of the CDR3: TGCGCCAGCAGTGAACCAGGAACCGCTGGGGCCAACGTCCTGACTTTC. Translated, it gives CASSEPGTAGANVLTF. J is TRBJ2-6 and V is TRBV10-2, with D uncertain. The CDR3 extends over 16 amino acids. CDR1 and CDR2 from the germline V gene are WSHSY and SAAADI. Trimming shortened V by 3 bases and J by 2 bases, and 11 bases separated the two germline ends.

V gene TRBV2 combines with J gene TRBJ1-1, with 9 bases lining up with TRBD1. The ends lost 3 bases at V and 4 bases at J; junction bases unmatched: 6. CDR3 length: 15 amino acids. Germline V gives CDR1 SNHLY, CDR2 FYNNEI. The CDR3 sequence is CASSDETGGSTEAFF. CDR3 DNA: TGTGCCAGCAGTGATGAGACAGGGGGTAGCACTGAAGCTTTCTTT.

The chain is built from TRBV7-9 and TRBJ2-3; no firm D call. Germline V CDR1 and CDR2: SEHNR, FQNEAQ (reference sequence). Trimming removed 1 base from V and 5 bases from J, with 10 bases in between. The CDR3 extends over 14 amino acids. The CDR3 reads CASSLDPSGDTQYF. The CDR3 DNA is TGTGCCAGCAGCTTAGACCCGTCCGGAGATACGCAGTATTTT.